The rows below give T cell receptor beta chains drawn from one sample of a study of tumor-infiltrating lymphocytes in primary liver carcinoma. TCRdb recomputed calls from the multiplex PCR reads with MiXCR, one row per CDR3 protein. The sample shows 47,000 or so distinct CDR3 sequences, about 70% of them seen only once. Sequencing input: liver tumor tissue from sampling region 3. These receptors were taken from a man aged 35-49 years with primary liver carcinoma and hepatitis B virus infection. The CDR3 runs from the conserved cysteine through the conserved F or W. Each record gives: V gene, D gene, clone size, J gene, CDR3 DNA, CDR3 protein. A D gene is named only where the DNA matches it firmly. Where a row states a size, it is once, few, many or the class of an expanded clone; other rows omit it.

V gene: TRBV7-3; D gene: TRBD1; clone size: .; J gene: TRBJ2-2; CDR3 DNA: TGTGTCAGCAGCTTAACCGGGACAGGGAAGTCCGGGGAGCTGTTTTTT; CDR3 protein: CVSSLTGTGKSGELFF
V gene: TRBV7-9; D gene: .; clone size: .; J gene: TRBJ2-7; CDR3 DNA: TGTGCCAGCCAGGCAGTCGCCTCTTGGGGCGAGCAGTACTTC; CDR3 protein: CASQAVASWGEQYF
V gene: TRBV29-1; D gene: .; clone size: .; J gene: TRBJ1-2; CDR3 DNA: TGCAGCGTTGAGACGGGCTATAGCTACACCTTC; CDR3 protein: CSVETGYSYTF
V gene: TRBV5-4; D gene: .; clone size: many; J gene: TRBJ1-1; CDR3 DNA: TGTGCCAGCAGCACGGGACTCCCGAACACTGAAGCTTTCTTT; CDR3 protein: CASSTGLPNTEAFF
V gene: TRBV11-2; D gene: .; clone size: once; J gene: TRBJ2-2; CDR3 DNA: TGTGCCAGCAGCTTAGAGGGAGCCTACACTGGGGTGCTGTTTTTT; CDR3 protein: CASSLEGAYTGVLFF
V gene: TRBV11-2; D gene: .; clone size: .; J gene: TRBJ1-1; CDR3 DNA: TGTGCCAGCAGCCTAGGAGGGGGAACTGAGGTTTTCTTT; CDR3 protein: CASSLGGGTEVFF
V gene: TRBV29-1; D gene: .; clone size: .; J gene: TRBJ1-2; CDR3 DNA: TGCAGCGCTGTTCGGGGTGAACCCTATGGCTACACCTTC; CDR3 protein: CSAVRGEPYGYTF
V gene: TRBV28; D gene: .; clone size: .; J gene: TRBJ2-3; CDR3 DNA: TGTGCCAGCAGCCGCGGATTAGCGGTAGAGGTAGATACGCAGTATTTT; CDR3 protein: CASSRGLAVEVDTQYF
V gene: TRBV5-6; D gene: .; clone size: .; J gene: TRBJ1-1; CDR3 DNA: TGTGCCAGTAGGAGGGGCCCAGACTCGAACACTGAAACTTTCTTT; CDR3 protein: CASRRGPDSNTETFF
V gene: TRBV4-2; D gene: .; clone size: .; J gene: TRBJ1-1; CDR3 DNA: TGTGCCAACAGCCAAGACCAGAGGAACAATGAAGCTTTCTTT; CDR3 protein: CANSQDQRNNEAFF
V gene: TRBV29-1; D gene: .; clone size: .; J gene: TRBJ1-3; CDR3 DNA: TGCAGCGTTGGCCGGCAGGTCGGGGCCACCATATATTTT; CDR3 protein: CSVGRQVGATIYF
V gene: TRBV29-1; D gene: .; clone size: .; J gene: TRBJ2-1; CDR3 DNA: TGCAGCGCCTGTGGCGGTACCTACATTGAGCAGTTCTTC; CDR3 protein: CSACGGTYIEQFF
V gene: TRBV4-2; D gene: TRBD1; clone size: .; J gene: TRBJ1-4; CDR3 DNA: TGTGCCAGTGGCCCCCCGGACAGGGAGACAAGAAAACTGTTTTTT; CDR3 protein: CASGPPDRETRKLFF
V gene: TRBV11-2; D gene: .; clone size: .; J gene: TRBJ1-1; CDR3 DNA: TGTGTCAGCAGCTTAGCAGGATCCCCGAACACTGAAACTATCTTT; CDR3 protein: CVSSLAGSPNTETIF
V gene: TRBV30; D gene: .; clone size: .; J gene: TRBJ2-7; CDR3 DNA: TGTGCCTCGAAGACAGTGAGCTCCTGCGAGCAGTACTTC; CDR3 protein: CASKTVSSCEQYF
V gene: TRBV5-1; D gene: .; clone size: .; J gene: TRBJ2-7; CDR3 DNA: TGCGCCACCGCATCACTGACGGGAGCTTCCGAGCAGTACTTC; CDR3 protein: CATASLTGASEQYF
V gene: TRBV4-1; D gene: TRBD1; clone size: .; J gene: TRBJ2-2; CDR3 DNA: TGCACCAGCAGTCGGGACAGGGTTTTCACCGGGAAGCTATTTTTT; CDR3 protein: CTSSRDRVFTGKLFF
V gene: TRBV14; D gene: .; clone size: .; J gene: TRBJ1-1; CDR3 DNA: TGTCCCAGCGGCCAAGACCGTGCTGAAGCTTTCTTT; CDR3 protein: CPSGQDRAEAFF
V gene: TRBV11-2; D gene: .; clone size: .; J gene: TRBJ2-1; CDR3 DNA: TGTGCCAGTAGCCCAAGGGGCCGGTTCGGGCAGTTCTTC; CDR3 protein: CASSPRGRFGQFF
V gene: TRBV19; D gene: TRBD2; clone size: few; J gene: TRBJ2-1; CDR3 DNA: TGTGCCAGTAGTTCGCCCTCTAGCGGAGCCTACAATGAGCAGTTCTTC; CDR3 protein: CASSSPSSGAYNEQFF
V gene: TRBV11-1; D gene: .; clone size: .; J gene: TRBJ2-5; CDR3 DNA: TGTGCCAGCAGTCCGAGTGAGGAGGCCCAGTACTTC; CDR3 protein: CASSPSEEAQYF
V gene: TRBV6-5; D gene: TRBD1; clone size: .; J gene: TRBJ1-4; CDR3 DNA: TGTGTCAGCAGATACCGTAAGGGACAGGGGGCTCCTAATGAAAAACTGTTTTTT; CDR3 protein: CVSRYRKGQGAPNEKLFF
V gene: TRBV28; D gene: TRBD1; clone size: .; J gene: TRBJ1-5; CDR3 DNA: TGTGCCGGCCGCGTTACAAGGGGGCTAGGAAGCAATCAGCCCCAGCATTTT; CDR3 protein: CAGRVTRGLGSNQPQHF
V gene: TRBV12-3/TRBV12-4; D gene: .; clone size: .; J gene: TRBJ2-3; CDR3 DNA: TGTGCCACCATCTTGAATAGCAGTGGGACAGATACGCAGTATTTT; CDR3 protein: CATILNSSGTDTQYF
V gene: TRBV6-2/TRBV6-3; D gene: .; clone size: .; J gene: TRBJ2-7; CDR3 DNA: TGTGCCAGCAGTTACTCGGCTAGCAATGGCGGAGAGCAGTACTTC; CDR3 protein: CASSYSASNGGEQYF
V gene: TRBV10-3; D gene: TRBD1; clone size: .; J gene: TRBJ1-1; CDR3 DNA: TGTGCCATCACTAGAGGGACAGCCATGAACGCTGAAACTTTCTTT; CDR3 protein: CAITRGTAMNAETFF
V gene: TRBV6-6; D gene: .; clone size: .; J gene: TRBJ2-7; CDR3 DNA: TGTGTCAGCAGTTGCTACCAGGGAACTCCCTACGAGCAGTACTTC; CDR3 protein: CVSSCYQGTPYEQYF
V gene: TRBV6-2/TRBV6-3; D gene: TRBD2; clone size: .; J gene: TRBJ2-7; CDR3 DNA: TGTGCCAGTATTAGCGGGAACTCCCACGAGCAGTACTTC; CDR3 protein: CASISGNSHEQYF
V gene: TRBV29-1; D gene: TRBD2; clone size: .; J gene: TRBJ2-7; CDR3 DNA: TGCAGCGTTGAAAGTCGCGGGAGAATTACCGGCGTGGAGGACGTGCGGTACTTC; CDR3 protein: CSVESRGRITGVEDVRYF
V gene: TRBV28; D gene: TRBD2; clone size: once; J gene: TRBJ2-7; CDR3 DNA: TGTGCCAGCAGCGTGCAAGCGGGAGCCTACGAGCAATACTTC; CDR3 protein: CASSVQAGAYEQYF
V gene: TRBV4-2; D gene: TRBD2; clone size: .; J gene: TRBJ2-1; CDR3 DNA: TGTGCCGGCAGCCAAGCGGACGGACTAGCCTACAATGAGCACTTCTTC; CDR3 protein: CAGSQADGLAYNEHFF
V gene: TRBV5-6; D gene: .; clone size: .; J gene: TRBJ2-1; CDR3 DNA: TGTGCCAGCAGCTCAGGGTCCTACTATGAGCGGTTCTTC; CDR3 protein: CASSSGSYYERFF
V gene: TRBV6-6; D gene: .; clone size: .; J gene: TRBJ1-6; CDR3 DNA: TGTGTCAGCAGTTACTTGGAGGGGATTAATTCACCCCTCCACTTT; CDR3 protein: CVSSYLEGINSPLHF
V gene: TRBV12-3/TRBV12-4; D gene: TRBD2; clone size: .; J gene: TRBJ2-1; CDR3 DNA: TGTGCCAGCAATCCTAGGGGAGCGGGGGAAGGCTCCTACAATGAGCAGTTATTC; CDR3 protein: CASNPRGAGEGSYNEQLF
V gene: TRBV6-1; D gene: .; clone size: .; J gene: TRBJ2-1; CDR3 DNA: TGTGCCAGCAGTGAACGAATTGGAGGGTACAATGAGCAGTTCTTC; CDR3 protein: CASSERIGGYNEQFF
V gene: TRBV28; D gene: .; clone size: .; J gene: TRBJ2-4; CDR3 DNA: TGTGCCAGCAGTTCACTGAGAGACGTCGGTTGGGTAAACATTCAGAACTTC; CDR3 protein: CASSSLRDVGWVNIQNF
V gene: TRBV5-8; D gene: TRBD2; clone size: .; J gene: TRBJ2-3; CDR3 DNA: TGTGCCAGCAGCGATGAACTAGCGGGAGGTATTGTGGAGACCCAGTACTTT; CDR3 protein: CASSDELAGGIVETQYF
V gene: TRBV5-1; D gene: TRBD2; clone size: many; J gene: TRBJ2-3; CDR3 DNA: TGCGCCAGCAGACCCGGGACTAGAGGCACAGATACGCAGTATTTT; CDR3 protein: CASRPGTRGTDTQYF
V gene: TRBV7-9; D gene: TRBD1; clone size: .; J gene: TRBJ2-2; CDR3 DNA: TGTGCCAGCAGAGCTGCCGGACAGGTCCGCACCGGGGAGCTGTTTTTT; CDR3 protein: CASRAAGQVRTGELFF
V gene: TRBV29-1; D gene: .; clone size: .; J gene: TRBJ2-1; CDR3 DNA: TGCAGCGTTGTAGGGGGGGGTTGGGCAGGGGGCCGTTCCAATGAGCGGTTCTTC; CDR3 protein: CSVVGGGWAGGRSNERFF
V gene: TRBV6-1; D gene: TRBD2; clone size: .; J gene: TRBJ2-3; CDR3 DNA: TGTGCCAGCAGTCCCCGGACTAGCGGGACGACAGATACGCGATATTTT; CDR3 protein: CASSPRTSGTTDTRYF
V gene: TRBV11-2; D gene: .; clone size: .; J gene: TRBJ2-1; CDR3 DNA: TGTGTCAGCAGCTCTGAGTACAATGAGCAGTTCTTC; CDR3 protein: CVSSSEYNEQFF
V gene: TRBV10-1; D gene: TRBD2; clone size: .; J gene: TRBJ2-1; CDR3 DNA: TGCGCCAGGAGTGGGAAGCGGGGTTCCTACAATGAGCAGTTCTTT; CDR3 protein: CARSGKRGSYNEQFF
V gene: TRBV11-1; D gene: .; clone size: .; J gene: TRBJ2-7; CDR3 DNA: TGTACCAGCAGCGGGCAAGCGGCCTACAAGCAGTACTTC; CDR3 protein: CTSSGQAAYKQYF
V gene: TRBV6-1; D gene: TRBD1; clone size: .; J gene: TRBJ1-2; CDR3 DNA: TGTGCCAGCAGTGCCAGACAGGGATCGAATGGCTACACCTTC; CDR3 protein: CASSARQGSNGYTF
V gene: TRBV6-6; D gene: .; clone size: .; J gene: TRBJ2-2; CDR3 DNA: TGTGCCAGCAGCTCGACCGGGCCGCACACCGGGGAGCTGTTTTTT; CDR3 protein: CASSSTGPHTGELFF
V gene: TRBV7-3; D gene: TRBD1; clone size: .; J gene: TRBJ1-3; CDR3 DNA: TGTGCCAGCAACTCGGGACAGACGAACACCATATATTTT; CDR3 protein: CASNSGQTNTIYF
V gene: TRBV10-3; D gene: TRBD2; clone size: .; J gene: TRBJ2-1; CDR3 DNA: TGTGACTTCTCGGCGGGAGGGTTAAGCTCCTACAGTGAGCAGTTCTTC; CDR3 protein: CDFSAGGLSSYSEQFF
V gene: TRBV29-1; D gene: .; clone size: .; J gene: TRBJ2-7; CDR3 DNA: TGCAACGCTGGAAGGTCAACCACCTCCTACGAGCAGTACTTC; CDR3 protein: CNAGRSTTSYEQYF